This T cell receptor beta chain is from a study of shared clonotypes between healthy human individuals. General observations from the study: Among donors, sharing of clonotypes was expected to be affected by sequencing depth. Non-shared clonotypes had lower generation probabilities than those shared by all four donors.

As handled by the study authors: From ImmunoSEQ came sequences covering only the junction and carrying no quality scores, so filtering differed. Some clones are missing from TCRdb's copy, which holds only in-frame ones; the method was immunoSEQ multiplex PCR. That table furnishes V, J and clone size, whereas the DNA furnished D and trimming. The table has about 2.4 million clones, 80% to 95% seen once. Looked up from germline, CDR1 is SGHRS and CDR2 is YFSETQ. Deletions cut 0 bases from V and 6 bases from J, with 10 bases between. This CDR3 has 15 residues. About this clone itself: The antigen is undetermined.

J is TRBJ1-6 and V is TRBV5-1; no reliable D call. This clonotype was sampled from a man younger than 30 in good health. Some clones in this sample may be carry-over from other donors' samples. What was sequenced was naive CD4+ T cells from PBMCs. The sample's subset: CD45RA+ positively selected. Here the CDR3 DNA reads TGCGCCAGCAGCTTGGGAGGGAGCGGTAATTCACCCCTCCACTTT. Protein sequence: CASSLGGSGNSPLHF.